This T cell receptor beta chain was sequenced during a study of identical twins. V shed 6 bases, J shed 4 bases, and the junction held 7 bases outside the gene matches. The V gene's germline CDR1 is MNHEY and CDR2 SMNVEV (reference sequence). There are 14 residues in the CDR3. In TCRdb, the 5' RACE reads were re-called with MiXCR into one record per CDR3 protein. The sample has under 300,000 distinct CDR3 sequences, roughly 12% seen once. In its sample, this clonotype was seen many times. This same sample was also taken into another study, of yellow fever vaccine responses in identical twins.

The sequence was collected from a woman aged 18-29 years in good health. This rearrangement joins TRBV27 to TRBJ2-5, with 8 bases aligning to TRBD2. The sequenced material came from memory (CD45RO+) T cells sorted from blood. As DNA, the CDR3 is TGTGCCAGCAGCCTTCGGCTAGCGGGAGAGACCCAGTACTTC. Residues: CASSLRLAGETQYF.